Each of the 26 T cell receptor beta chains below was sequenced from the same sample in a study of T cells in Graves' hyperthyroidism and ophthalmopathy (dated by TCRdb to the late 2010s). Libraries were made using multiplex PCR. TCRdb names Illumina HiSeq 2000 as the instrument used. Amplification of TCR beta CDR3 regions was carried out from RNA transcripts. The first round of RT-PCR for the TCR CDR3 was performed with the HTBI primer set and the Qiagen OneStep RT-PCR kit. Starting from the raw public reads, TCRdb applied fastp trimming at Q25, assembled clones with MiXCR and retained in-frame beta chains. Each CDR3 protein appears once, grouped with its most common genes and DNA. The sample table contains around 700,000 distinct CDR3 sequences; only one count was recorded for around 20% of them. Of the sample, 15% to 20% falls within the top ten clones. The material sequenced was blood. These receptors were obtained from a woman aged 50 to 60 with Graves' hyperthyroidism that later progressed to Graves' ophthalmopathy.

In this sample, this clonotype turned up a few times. The CDR3 DNA sequence: TGTGCCAGCTTTAGGACAGCGAACACCGGGGAGCTGTTTTTT. Translating it yields CASFRTANTGELFF. The rearrangement uses TRBV2 and TRBJ2-2, with D tentatively TRBD1 (6 bases). The CDR3 contains 14 residues. The germline V gene encodes CDR1 SNHLY and CDR2 FYNNEI. V was clipped by 8 bases and J by 0 bases, with 10 bases between them.

The CDR3: CASSDPKGGYGYTF. The CDR3 DNA reads TGCGCCAGCAGTGATCCGAAGGGGGGGTATGGCTACACCTTC. The rearrangement uses TRBV10-1 and TRBJ1-2; possible D gene TRBD1, 6 bases. V was cut by 3 bases and J by 5 bases, with 13 bases left in between. Germline values: CDR1 WNHNN, CDR2 SYGVQD (reference sequence). This CDR3 is built from 14 residues.

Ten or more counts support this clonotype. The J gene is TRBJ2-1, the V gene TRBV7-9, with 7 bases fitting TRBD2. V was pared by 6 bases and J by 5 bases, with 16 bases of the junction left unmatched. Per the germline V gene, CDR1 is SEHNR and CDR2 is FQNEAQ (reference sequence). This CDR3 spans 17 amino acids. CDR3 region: CASRKGGASGEDNEQFF. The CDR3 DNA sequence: TGTGCCAGCAGAAAAGGAGGGGCTAGCGGAGAAGACAATGAGCAGTTCTTC.

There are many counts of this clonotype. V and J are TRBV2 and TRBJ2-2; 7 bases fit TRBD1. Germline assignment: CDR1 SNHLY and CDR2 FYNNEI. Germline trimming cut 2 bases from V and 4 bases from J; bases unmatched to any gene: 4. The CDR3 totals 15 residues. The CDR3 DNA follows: TGTGCCAGCAGTGAATTAGGGACAGTCACCGGGGAGCTGTTTTTT. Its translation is CASSELGTVTGELFF.

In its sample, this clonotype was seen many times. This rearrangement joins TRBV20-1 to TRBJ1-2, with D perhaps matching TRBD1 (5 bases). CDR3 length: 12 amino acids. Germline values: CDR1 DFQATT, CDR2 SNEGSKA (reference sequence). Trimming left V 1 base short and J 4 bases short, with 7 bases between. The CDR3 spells CSARVDSYGYTF. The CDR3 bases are TGCAGTGCTAGAGTTGACAGCTATGGCTACACCTTC.

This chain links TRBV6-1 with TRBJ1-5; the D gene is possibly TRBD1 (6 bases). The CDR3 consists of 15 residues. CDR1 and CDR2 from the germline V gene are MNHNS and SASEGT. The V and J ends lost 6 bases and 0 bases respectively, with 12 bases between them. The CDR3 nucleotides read TGTGCCAGCAGAGCAGGACAGAATAGCAATCAGCCCCAGCATTTT. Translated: CASRAGQNSNQPQHF.

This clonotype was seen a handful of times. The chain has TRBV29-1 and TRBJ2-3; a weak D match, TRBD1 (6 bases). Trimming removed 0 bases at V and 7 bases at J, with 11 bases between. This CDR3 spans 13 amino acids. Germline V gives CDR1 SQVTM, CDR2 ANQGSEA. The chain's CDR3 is CSVEDPGGNTQYF. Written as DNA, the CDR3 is TGCAGCGTTGAAGATCCTGGGGGCAATACGCAGTATTTT.

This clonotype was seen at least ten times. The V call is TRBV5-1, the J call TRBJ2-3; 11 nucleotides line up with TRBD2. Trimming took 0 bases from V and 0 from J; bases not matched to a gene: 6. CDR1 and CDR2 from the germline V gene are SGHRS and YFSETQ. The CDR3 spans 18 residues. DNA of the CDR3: TGCGCCAGCAGCTTGGTTAGCGGGGGGGCCTCGAGCACAGATACGCAGTATTTT. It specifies CASSLVSGGASSTDTQYF.

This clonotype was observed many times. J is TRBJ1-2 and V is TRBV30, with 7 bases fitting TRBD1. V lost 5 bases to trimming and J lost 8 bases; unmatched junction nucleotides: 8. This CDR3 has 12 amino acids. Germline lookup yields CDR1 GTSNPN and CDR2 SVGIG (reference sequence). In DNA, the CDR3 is TGTGCCTGGGCGGACAGGCTTGGGGGCTACACCTTC. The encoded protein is CAWADRLGGYTF.

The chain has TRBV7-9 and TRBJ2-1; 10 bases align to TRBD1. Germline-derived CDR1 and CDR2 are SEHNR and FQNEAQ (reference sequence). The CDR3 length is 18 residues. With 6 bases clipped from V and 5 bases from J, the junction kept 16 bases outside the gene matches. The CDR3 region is CASRILSRGTGADNEQFF. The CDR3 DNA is TGTGCCAGCAGGATTCTTAGCCGCGGGACAGGGGCTGACAATGAGCAGTTCTTC.

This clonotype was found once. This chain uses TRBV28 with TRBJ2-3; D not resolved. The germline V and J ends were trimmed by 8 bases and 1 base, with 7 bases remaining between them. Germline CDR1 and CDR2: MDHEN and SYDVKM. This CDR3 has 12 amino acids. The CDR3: CASGWGTDTQYF. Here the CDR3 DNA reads TGTGCCAGCGGCTGGGGCACAGATACGCAGTATTTT.

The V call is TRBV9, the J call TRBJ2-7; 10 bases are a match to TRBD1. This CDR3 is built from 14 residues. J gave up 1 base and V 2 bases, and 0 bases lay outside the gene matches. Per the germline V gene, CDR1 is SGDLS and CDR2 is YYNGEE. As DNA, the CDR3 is TGTGCCAGCAGCGTGGACAGGGGGTCCTACGAGCAGTACTTC. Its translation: CASSVDRGSYEQYF.

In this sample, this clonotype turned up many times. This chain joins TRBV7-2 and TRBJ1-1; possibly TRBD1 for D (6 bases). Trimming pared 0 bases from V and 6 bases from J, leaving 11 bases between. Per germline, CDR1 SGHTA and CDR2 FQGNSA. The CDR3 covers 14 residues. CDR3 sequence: CASSLAGKGAEAFF. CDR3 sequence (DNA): TGTGCCAGCAGCTTAGCAGGGAAGGGGGCTGAAGCTTTCTTT.

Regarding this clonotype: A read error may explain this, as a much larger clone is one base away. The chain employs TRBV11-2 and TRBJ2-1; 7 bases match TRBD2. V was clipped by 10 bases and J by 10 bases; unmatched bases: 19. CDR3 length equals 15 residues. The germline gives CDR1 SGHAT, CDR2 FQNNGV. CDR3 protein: CAIPLGLVGGGEQFF. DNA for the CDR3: TGTGCCATCCCGCTTGGACTAGTGGGGGGGGGGGAGCAGTTCTTC.

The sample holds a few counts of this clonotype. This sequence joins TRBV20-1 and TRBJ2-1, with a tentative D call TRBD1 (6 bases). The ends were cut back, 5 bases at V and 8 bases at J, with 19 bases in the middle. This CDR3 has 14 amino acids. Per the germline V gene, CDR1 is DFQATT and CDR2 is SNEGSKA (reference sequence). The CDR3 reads CSAGASQGFHEQFF. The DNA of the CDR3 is TGCAGTGCTGGAGCGTCACAGGGCTTTCATGAGCAGTTCTTC.

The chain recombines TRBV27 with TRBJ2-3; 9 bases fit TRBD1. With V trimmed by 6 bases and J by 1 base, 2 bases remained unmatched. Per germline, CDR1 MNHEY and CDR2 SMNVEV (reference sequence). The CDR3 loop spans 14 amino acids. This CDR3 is CASSDRGGTDTQYF. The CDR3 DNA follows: TGTGCCAGCAGCGACAGGGGGGGCACAGATACGCAGTATTTT.

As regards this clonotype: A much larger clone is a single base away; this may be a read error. The DNA for the CDR3 is TGTGCCAGCAGCCAAGGTTCCGCAGTCTTAGAAAAACTGTTTTTT. It encodes CASSQGSAVLEKLFF. The rearrangement links TRBV3-1 to TRBJ1-4; D is unresolved. This CDR3 is 15 amino acids long. CDR1 is LGHDT, CDR2 YNNKEL, per germline (reference sequence). V lost 1 base and J lost 8, with 14 bases in between.

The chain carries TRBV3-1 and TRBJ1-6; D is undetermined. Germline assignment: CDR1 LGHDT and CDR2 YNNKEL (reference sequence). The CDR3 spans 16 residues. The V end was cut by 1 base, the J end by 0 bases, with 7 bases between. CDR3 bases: TGTGCCAGCAGCCAAGTGTACCTCTCCTATAATTCACCCCTCCACTTT. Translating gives CASSQVYLSYNSPLHF.

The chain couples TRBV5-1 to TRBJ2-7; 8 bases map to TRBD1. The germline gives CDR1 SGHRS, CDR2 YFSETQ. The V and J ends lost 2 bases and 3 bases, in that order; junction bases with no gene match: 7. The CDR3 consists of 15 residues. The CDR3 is CASSFGTGKDYEQYF. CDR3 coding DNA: TGCGCCAGCAGCTTCGGGACAGGAAAGGACTACGAGCAGTACTTC.

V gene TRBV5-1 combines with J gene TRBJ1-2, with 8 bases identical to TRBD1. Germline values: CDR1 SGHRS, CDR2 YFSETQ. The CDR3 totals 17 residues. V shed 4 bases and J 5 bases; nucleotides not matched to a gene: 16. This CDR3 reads CASSPRVIGQGRYGYTF. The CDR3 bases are TGCGCCAGCAGCCCGCGCGTCATCGGACAGGGACGTTATGGCTACACCTTC.

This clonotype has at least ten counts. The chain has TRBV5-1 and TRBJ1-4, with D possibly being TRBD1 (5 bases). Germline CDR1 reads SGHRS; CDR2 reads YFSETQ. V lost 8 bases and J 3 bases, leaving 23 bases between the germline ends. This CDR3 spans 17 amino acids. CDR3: CASTTGTSGAANEKLFF. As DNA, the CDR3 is TGCGCCAGTACTACCGGGACCTCGGGCGCGGCTAATGAAAAACTGTTTTTT. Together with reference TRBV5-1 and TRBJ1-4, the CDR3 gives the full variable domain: KAGVTQTPRYLIKTRGQQVTLSCSPISGHRSVSWYQQTPGQGLQFLFEYFSETQRNKGNFPGRFSGRQFSNSRSEMNVSTLELGDSALYLCASTTGTSGAANEKLFFGSGTQLSVL.

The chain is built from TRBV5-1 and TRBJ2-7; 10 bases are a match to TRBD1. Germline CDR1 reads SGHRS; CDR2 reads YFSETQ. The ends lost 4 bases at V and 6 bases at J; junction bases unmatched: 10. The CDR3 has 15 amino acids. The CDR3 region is CASSQGQGSLGEQYF. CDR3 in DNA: TGCGCCAGCAGCCAGGGACAGGGGAGTTTGGGCGAGCAGTACTTC. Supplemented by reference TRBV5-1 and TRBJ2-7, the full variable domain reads KAGVTQTPRYLIKTRGQQVTLSCSPISGHRSVSWYQQTPGQGLQFLFEYFSETQRNKGNFPGRFSGRQFSNSRSEMNVSTLELGDSALYLCASSQGQGSLGEQYFGPGTRLTVT.

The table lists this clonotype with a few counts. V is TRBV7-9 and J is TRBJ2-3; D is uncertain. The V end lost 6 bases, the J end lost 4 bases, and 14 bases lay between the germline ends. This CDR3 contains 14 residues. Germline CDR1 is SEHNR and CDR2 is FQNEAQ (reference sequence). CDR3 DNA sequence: TGTGCCAGCAGAACAACCGTCCCCTCAGATACGCAGTATTTT. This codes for CASRTTVPSDTQYF.

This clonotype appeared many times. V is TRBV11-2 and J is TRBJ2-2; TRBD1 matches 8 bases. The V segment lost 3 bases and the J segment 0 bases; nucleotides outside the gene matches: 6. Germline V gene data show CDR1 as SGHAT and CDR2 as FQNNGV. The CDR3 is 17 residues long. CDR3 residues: CASSLEGTGANTGELFF. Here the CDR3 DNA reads TGTGCCAGCAGCTTGGAGGGGACAGGCGCGAACACCGGGGAGCTGTTTTTT.

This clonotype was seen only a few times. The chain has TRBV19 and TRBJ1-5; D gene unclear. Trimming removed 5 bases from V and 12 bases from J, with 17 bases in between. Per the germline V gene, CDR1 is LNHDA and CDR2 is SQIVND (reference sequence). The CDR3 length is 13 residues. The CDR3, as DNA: TGTGCCAGTAGTCCTTCGAGCGTGGGCCGCCAGCATTTT. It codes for CASSPSSVGRQHF. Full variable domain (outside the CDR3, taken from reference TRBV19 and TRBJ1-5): DGGITQSPKYLFRKEGQNVTLSCEQNLNHDAMYWYRQDPGQGLRLIYYSQIVNDFQKGDIAEGYSVSREKKESFPLTVTSAQKNPTAFYLCASSPSSVGRQHFGDGTRLSIL.

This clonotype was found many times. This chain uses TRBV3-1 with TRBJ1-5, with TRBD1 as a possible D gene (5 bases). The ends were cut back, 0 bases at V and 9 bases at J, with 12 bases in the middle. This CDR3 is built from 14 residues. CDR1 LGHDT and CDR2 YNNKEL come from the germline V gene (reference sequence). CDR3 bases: TGTGCCAGCAGCCAAGACGTTACAGGCCCGCCCCAGCATTTT. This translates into CASSQDVTGPPQHF.